Presented here are 21 T cell receptor beta chains from one specimen sequenced in a study of tumor-infiltrating lymphocytes in primary liver carcinoma. Priming with a constant-region primer yielded TCR beta cDNA from 450 to 600 ng total RNA. Construction of TCR beta libraries relied on three successive nested multiplex PCR rounds employing slightly modified ARM-PCR. TRBV1-TRBV30 forward and Cbeta reverse primers drove the first two approximately 11-cycle rounds. MiXCR, run by TCRdb on the multiplex PCR reads, gives a single entry per CDR3 protein. Of 75,000 to 90,000 distinct CDR3 sequences listed, roughly 72% are singletons. Without any cell sorting, 20-30 mg of bulk tissue yielded co-extracted RNA and DNA. Source material: liver tumor tissue from sampling region 1. Subset specified: tumor region T1, superior pole. The receptor set was obtained from a man aged 35-49 years with primary liver carcinoma and hepatitis B virus infection.

A remark on this clonotype: The junction departs from germline at one end; a sequencing error may be responsible. The V and J genes are TRBV11-2 and TRBJ2-2, with D possibly being TRBD2 (5 bases). Germline V gene sequence: CDR1 SGHAT, CDR2 FQNNGV. The CDR3 has 13 residues. This chain's CDR3 is CAISFNRVGELSF. The CDR3 bases are TGTGCCATCAGCTTTAATCGGGTCGGGGAGCTGTCTTTT. Based on the CDR3 plus reference TRBV11-2 and TRBJ2-2, the full variable domain is EAGVAQSPRYKIIEKRQSVAFWCNPISGHATLYWYQQILGQGPKLLIQFQNNGVVDDSQLPKDRFSAERLKGVDSTLKIQPAKLEDSAVYLCAISFNRVGELSFGEGSRLTVL.

Of note for this clonotype: The conserved closing phenylalanine or tryptophan is absent in this CDR3, likely reflecting a read error. The DNA is left out, because the CDR3 cannot be placed on it with certainty; the CDR3 is given as TCRdb lists it. CDR3 protein: CASTFPGLARHTSSYNEQLL. The J gene is TRBJ2-1, the V gene TRBV12-3 or TRBV12-4; the tabulated D call, TRBD2, remains unverified against the DNA. The CDR3 totals 20 residues, both ends included.

The chain is built from TRBV6-1 and TRBJ2-7, with D hard to call. V shed 4 bases and J shed 2 bases, with 12 bases lying between them. CDR1 MNHNS and CDR2 SASEGT come from the germline V gene. The CDR3 sequence is 14 residues long. CDR3 residues: CASSGHQVTYEQYF. In nucleotides, the CDR3 is TGTGCCAGCAGTGGACATCAGGTCACCTACGAGCAGTACTTC.

This clonotype showed up just once. This CDR3 fails to terminate in the conserved phenylalanine or tryptophan, so it likely reflects a read error. V usage is TRBV11-2 and J usage is TRBJ2-1; D gene unclear. This CDR3 has 12 residues. Germline V gene data show CDR1 as SGHAT and CDR2 as FQNNGV. The CDR3 DNA sequence: TGTGGCAGCAGCTCAGTCGGGAATGAGCAGTTCCTT. The encoded protein is CGSSSVGNEQFL.

Many counts were recorded for this clonotype. V usage is TRBV6-1 and J usage is TRBJ2-1; 11 positions agree with TRBD2. Trimming removed 6 bases from V and 5 bases from J; junction bases left unmatched: 6. The CDR3 consists of 15 residues. Germline V gene lookup returns CDR1 MNHNS and CDR2 SASEGT. The CDR3 here is CASSKWGLADNEQFF. In DNA form, the CDR3 reads TGTGCCAGCAGCAAATGGGGACTAGCGGACAATGAGCAGTTCTTC.

This clonotype was observed a handful of times. With a much larger clone just one base away, this may be a read error. The V and J genes are TRBV30 and TRBJ2-3, with TRBD1 as a possible D gene (6 bases). The CDR3 has 14 residues. In germline, CDR1 is GTSNPN, CDR2 SVGIG (reference sequence). The CDR3 nucleotides read TGTGCCTGGGGCCAGGGGCTTAGCACAGTTACGCAGTATTTT. It codes for CAWGQGLSTVTQYF.

Details on this clonotype: One junction end does not reproduce the germline sequence, and a read error may be involved. This chain links TRBV4-1 with TRBJ2-5; 13 positions agree with TRBD2. CDR1 is MGHRA and CDR2 is YSYEKL in the germline V gene. The CDR3 is made up of 18 amino acids. The CDR3 region is CANSERGLAGDFAETQYF. In DNA, the CDR3 is TGCGCCAACAGCGAGCGCGGACTAGCGGGAGATTTTGCAGAGACCCAGTACTTC.

With regard to this clonotype: This may come from a read error, since a much larger clone is one base off. V and J are TRBV28 and TRBJ2-7; 8 bases agree with TRBD1. Germline-derived CDR1 and CDR2 are MDHEN and SYDVKM. There are 16 residues in the CDR3. V trimming: 6 bases; J trimming: 0 bases; junction bases outside the gene matches: 10. The CDR3 DNA follows: TGTGCCAGCAGACCGACCAGGGGGCGCACCTCCTACGAGCAGTACTTC. Amino acids: CASRPTRGRTSYEQYF.

As to this clonotype: At one of its ends the junction is not consistent with the germline gene, which may arise from a read error. This chain connects TRBV10-3 to TRBJ2-3; maybe TRBD2 (5 bases). Germline CDR1 and CDR2: ENHRY and SYGVKD. The CDR3 is 14 residues long. The CDR3 protein is CTIRDGAGTDTQYF. As DNA, the CDR3 is TGTACCATCAGAGATGGAGCGGGCACAGATACGCAGTATTTT.

This clonotype is judged medium-sized. V and J are TRBV11-2 and TRBJ2-1; 13 bases align to TRBD2. CDR3 length: 20 residues. CDR1 is SGHAT, CDR2 FQNNGV, per germline. J lost 7 bases, V lost 0 bases, and 15 bases had no gene match. CDR3 nucleotides: TGTGCCAGCAGCTTAGATTCACTAGCGGGAGGGGGGTGGTGGAGGAATGAGCAGTTCTTC. Residues: CASSLDSLAGGGWWRNEQFF.

In the case of this clonotype: The junction differs from germline at one of its ends, possibly a read error. The chain recombines TRBV7-9 with TRBJ2-1; a weak D match, TRBD1 (5 bases). The germline gives CDR1 SEHNR, CDR2 FQNEAQ (reference sequence). This CDR3 spans 13 amino acids. The CDR3 here is CASSLGWGNERFF. The DNA for the CDR3 is TGTGCCAGCAGCTTAGGATGGGGCAATGAGCGGTTCTTC.

This clonotype was seen a single time. The missing conserved phenylalanine or tryptophan at the end of this CDR3 makes a read error likely. This sequence joins TRBV10-2 and TRBJ2-1; D unclear. CDR1 is WSHSY and CDR2 is SAAADI in the germline V gene. This CDR3 contains 15 residues. CDR3 sequence: CDSSRYSGTSNEQFS. CDR3 nucleotide sequence: TGCGACAGCAGCCGATATTCCGGAACCTCGAATGAGCAGTTCTCC.

About this clonotype itself: This may stem from a read error, because a much larger clone lies one nucleotide away. The chain uses TRBV30 and TRBJ1-3, with D uncertain. This CDR3 comprises 13 residues. Germline V gives CDR1 GTSNPN, CDR2 SVGIG (reference sequence). The CDR3, as DNA: TGTACCTGGAAACACCACTCTGGAAACACCATATATTTT. Protein: CTWKHHSGNTIYF. Complete variable domain (other parts from reference TRBV30 and TRBJ1-3): SQTIHQWPATLVQPVGSPLSLECTVEGTSNPNLYWYRQAAGRGLQLLFYSVGIGQISSEVPQNLSASRPQDRQFILSSKKLLLSDSGFYLCTWKHHSGNTIYFGEGSWLTVV.

The rearrangement links TRBV29-1 to TRBJ2-1, with 7 bases lining up with TRBD1. The CDR3 consists of 13 residues. Looked up from germline, CDR1 is SQVTM and CDR2 is ANQGSEA. The CDR3 nucleotides are TGCAACGGAGGACAGGCCGCATACGATGAGCAGTTCTTC. Its protein is CNGGQAAYDEQFF.

Turning to this clonotype: Mismatch with germline at one junction end may stem from a read error. V is TRBV4-1 and J is TRBJ2-1; 9 nucleotides align to TRBD2. CDR3 length: 16 amino acids. Per germline, CDR1 MGHRA and CDR2 YSYEKL. CDR3 residues: CSSSQFETSGDNEQFF. The CDR3, as DNA: TGCTCCAGCAGCCAATTCGAGACTAGCGGTGACAATGAGCAGTTCTTC.

This clonotype was detected ten times or more. This sequence joins TRBV6-1 and TRBJ1-5; a weak D match, TRBD1 (6 bases). The CDR3 has 18 residues. CDR1 MNHNS and CDR2 SASEGT come from the germline V gene. V shed 0 bases and J shed 2 bases, with 17 bases lying between them. The CDR3 DNA sequence: TGTGCCAGCAGTGAAGCCCAGTCACGGGGGGCGCGCAATCAGCCCCAGCATTTT. Residues: CASSEAQSRGARNQPQHF.

As concerns this clonotype: Compared with germline, one end of the junction differs, possibly owing to a read error. The gene calls are TRBV7-9 and TRBJ1-5, with a possible D match to TRBD1 (5 bases). The CDR3 extends over 17 amino acids. Germline CDR1 SEHNR, CDR2 FQNEAQ (reference sequence). This chain's CDR3 is CASSLTGGTAFNEPQLF. DNA of the CDR3: TGTGCCAGCAGCTTAACGGGAGGGACGGCTTTCAATGAGCCCCAGCTTTTT.

Notes on this clonotype: The junction does not match germline at one end; this may be a read error. CDR3 nucleotide sequence: TGTGCCAGCAGCCGCAGGGACAGCAAAGAGACCCAGTATTTC. Its translation: CASSRRDSKETQYF. The V and J genes are TRBV11-2 and TRBJ2-5; 7 bases line up with TRBD1. The CDR3 is 14 residues long. Germline CDR1 reads SGHAT; CDR2 reads FQNNGV. Complete variable domain (other parts from reference TRBV11-2 and TRBJ2-5): EAGVAQSPRYKIIEKRQSVAFWCNPISGHATLYWYQQILGQGPKLLIQFQNNGVVDDSQLPKDRFSAERLKGVDSTLKIQPAKLEDSAVYLCASSRRDSKETQYFGPGTRLLVL.

With respect to this clonotype: One end of the junction varies from germline; a read error may be responsible. The chain employs TRBV6-2 or TRBV6-3 and TRBJ2-7, with 11 bases matching TRBD2. This CDR3 is 15 amino acids long. Germline V gene data show CDR1 as MNHEY and CDR2 as SVGEGT. The CDR3 loop is CASSYTSGSPYEQYF. CDR3 DNA sequence: TGTGCTAGCAGTTACACTAGCGGGAGCCCCTACGAGCAGTACTTC.

The rearrangement joins TRBV10-3 to TRBJ2-7; the match to TRBD2 covers 11 bases. The ends lost 9 bases at V and 3 bases at J; junction bases unmatched: 16. Per germline, CDR1 ENHRY and CDR2 SYGVKD. This CDR3 is 17 amino acids long. This chain's CDR3 is CAISPGLAASPFYEQYF. CDR3 in DNA: TGTGCCATTAGCCCGGGACTAGCGGCGTCCCCCTTCTACGAGCAGTACTTC.

A remark on this clonotype: Germline is not matched at one junction end, which may reflect a read error. The rearrangement joins TRBV4-1 to TRBJ2-3; D gene uncertain. This CDR3 spans 14 amino acids. Germline CDR1 is MGHRA and CDR2 is YSYEKL. The CDR3 is CASSQDQLVDTQYF. CDR3 in DNA: TGCGCCAGCAGCCAAGACCAATTGGTAGATACACAGTATTTT.